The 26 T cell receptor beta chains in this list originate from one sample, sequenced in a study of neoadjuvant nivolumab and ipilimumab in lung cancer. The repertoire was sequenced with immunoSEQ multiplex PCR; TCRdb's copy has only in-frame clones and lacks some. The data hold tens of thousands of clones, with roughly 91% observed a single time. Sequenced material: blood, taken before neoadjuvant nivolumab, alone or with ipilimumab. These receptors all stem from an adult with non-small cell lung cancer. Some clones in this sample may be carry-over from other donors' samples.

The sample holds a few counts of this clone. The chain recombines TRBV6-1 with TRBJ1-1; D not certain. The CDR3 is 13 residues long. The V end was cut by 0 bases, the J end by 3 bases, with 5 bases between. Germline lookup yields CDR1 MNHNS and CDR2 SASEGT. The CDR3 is CASSEAQHTEAFF. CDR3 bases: TGTGCCAGCAGTGAAGCGCAACACACTGAAGCTTTCTTT.

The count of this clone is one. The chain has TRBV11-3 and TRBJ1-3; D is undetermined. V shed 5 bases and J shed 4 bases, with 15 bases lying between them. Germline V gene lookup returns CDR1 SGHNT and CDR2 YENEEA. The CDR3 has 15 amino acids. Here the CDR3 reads CASSPRTGEGNTIYF. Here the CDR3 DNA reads TGTGCCAGCAGCCCGAGGACTGGAGAAGGAAACACCATATATTTT.

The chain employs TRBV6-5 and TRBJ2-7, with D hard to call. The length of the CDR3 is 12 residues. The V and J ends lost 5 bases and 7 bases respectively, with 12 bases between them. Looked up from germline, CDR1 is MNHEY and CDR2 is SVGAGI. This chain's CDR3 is CASSGAFGEQYF. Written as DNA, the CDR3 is TGTGCCAGCAGTGGAGCTTTCGGTGAGCAGTACTTC.

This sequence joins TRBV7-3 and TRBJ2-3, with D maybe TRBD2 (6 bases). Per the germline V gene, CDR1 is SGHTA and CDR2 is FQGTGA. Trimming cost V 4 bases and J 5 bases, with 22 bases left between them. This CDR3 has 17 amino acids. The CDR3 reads CASSSPPGGTPGDTQYF. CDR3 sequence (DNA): TGTGCCAGCAGCTCCCCCCCCGGCGGGACCCCGGGAGATACGCAGTATTTT.

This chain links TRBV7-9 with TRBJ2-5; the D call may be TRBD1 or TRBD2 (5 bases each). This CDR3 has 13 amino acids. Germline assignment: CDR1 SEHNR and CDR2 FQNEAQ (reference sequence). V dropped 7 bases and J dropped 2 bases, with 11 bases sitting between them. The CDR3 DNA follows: TGTGCCAGCACCCCCGGGGCTCAAGAGACCCAGTACTTC. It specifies CASTPGAQETQYF.

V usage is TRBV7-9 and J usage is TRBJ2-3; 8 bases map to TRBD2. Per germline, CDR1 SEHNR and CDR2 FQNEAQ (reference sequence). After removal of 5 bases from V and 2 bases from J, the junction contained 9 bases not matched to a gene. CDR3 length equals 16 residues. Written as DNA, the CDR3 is TGTGCCAGCAGCCCCCCGAGCGGGAGTATCACAGATACGCAGTATTTT. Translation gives CASSPPSGSITDTQYF. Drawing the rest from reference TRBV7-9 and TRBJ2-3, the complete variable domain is DTGVSQNPRHKITKRGQNVTFRCDPISEHNRLYWYRQTLGQGPEFLTYFQNEAQLEKSRLLSDRFSAERPKGSFSTLEIQRTEQGDSAMYLCASSPPSGSITDTQYFGPGTRLTVL.

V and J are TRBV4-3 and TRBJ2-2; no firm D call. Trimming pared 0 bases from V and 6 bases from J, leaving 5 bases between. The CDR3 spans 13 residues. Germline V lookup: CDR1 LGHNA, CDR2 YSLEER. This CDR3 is CASSQDNAGELFF. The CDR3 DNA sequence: TGCGCCAGCAGCCAAGATAATGCCGGGGAGCTGTTTTTT.

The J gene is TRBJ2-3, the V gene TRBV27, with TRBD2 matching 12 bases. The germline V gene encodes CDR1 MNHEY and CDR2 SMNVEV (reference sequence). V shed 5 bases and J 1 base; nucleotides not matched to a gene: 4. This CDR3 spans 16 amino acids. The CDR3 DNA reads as TGTGCCAGCAGTCCGACTAGCGGGAGTGGCACAGATACGCAGTATTTT. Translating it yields CASSPTSGSGTDTQYF.

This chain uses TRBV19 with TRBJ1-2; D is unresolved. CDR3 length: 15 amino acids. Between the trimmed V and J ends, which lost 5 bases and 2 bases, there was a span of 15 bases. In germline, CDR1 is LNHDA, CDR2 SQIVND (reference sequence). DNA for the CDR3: TGTGCCAGTAGTCCCACGCCTGAGCACAACTATGGCTACACCTTC. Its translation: CASSPTPEHNYGYTF. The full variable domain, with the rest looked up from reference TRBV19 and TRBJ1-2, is DGGITQSPKYLFRKEGQNVTLSCEQNLNHDAMYWYRQDPGQGLRLIYYSQIVNDFQKGDIAEGYSVSREKKESFPLTVTSAQKNPTAFYLCASSPTPEHNYGYTFGSGTRLTVV.

This CDR3 reads CASRDRDYPFLKLFF. CDR3 bases: TGTGCCAGCAGAGACCGGGACTATCCCTTTCTTAAGCTGTTTTTT. The chain employs TRBV6-5 and TRBJ2-2, with 7 bases that match TRBD2. Germline CDR1 is MNHEY and CDR2 is SVGAGI. Germline trimming cut 6 bases from V and 12 bases from J; bases unmatched to any gene: 16. The CDR3 loop spans 15 amino acids.

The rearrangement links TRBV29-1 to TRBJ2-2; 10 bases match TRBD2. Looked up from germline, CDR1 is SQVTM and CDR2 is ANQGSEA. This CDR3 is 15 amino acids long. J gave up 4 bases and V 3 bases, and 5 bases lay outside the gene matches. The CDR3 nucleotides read TGCAGCGTTGATGGTCTAGCGGGAGCCACCGGGGAGCTGTTTTTT. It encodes CSVDGLAGATGELFF.

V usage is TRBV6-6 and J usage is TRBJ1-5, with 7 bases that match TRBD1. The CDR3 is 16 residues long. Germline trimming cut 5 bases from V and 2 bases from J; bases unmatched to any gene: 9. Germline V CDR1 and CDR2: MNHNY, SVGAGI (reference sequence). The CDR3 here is CASSTPTGTGNQPQHF. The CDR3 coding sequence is TGTGCCAGCAGTACCCCGACAGGGACGGGCAATCAGCCCCAGCATTTT.

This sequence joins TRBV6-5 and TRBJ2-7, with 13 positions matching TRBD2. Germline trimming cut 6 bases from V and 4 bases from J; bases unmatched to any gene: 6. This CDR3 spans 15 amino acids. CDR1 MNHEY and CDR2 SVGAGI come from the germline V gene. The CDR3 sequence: CASSSTSGRAYEQYF. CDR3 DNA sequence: TGTGCCAGCAGCTCAACTAGCGGGAGGGCTTACGAGCAGTACTTC.

The CDR3: CASSSGTGPMNTEAFF. CDR3 sequence (DNA): TGTGCCAGCAGTTCCGGGACAGGACCTATGAACACTGAAGCTTTCTTT. The chain has TRBV7-2 and TRBJ1-1; 8 nucleotides match TRBD1. V lost 6 bases to trimming and J lost 0 bases; unmatched junction nucleotides: 9. The CDR3 totals 16 residues. Germline CDR1 and CDR2: SGHTA and FQGNSA.

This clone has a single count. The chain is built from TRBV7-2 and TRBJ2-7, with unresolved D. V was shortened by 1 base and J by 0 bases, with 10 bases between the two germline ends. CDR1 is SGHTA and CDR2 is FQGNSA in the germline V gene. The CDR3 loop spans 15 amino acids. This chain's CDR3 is CASSLVGQISYEQYF. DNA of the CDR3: TGTGCCAGCAGCTTAGTAGGTCAGATCTCCTACGAGCAGTACTTC.

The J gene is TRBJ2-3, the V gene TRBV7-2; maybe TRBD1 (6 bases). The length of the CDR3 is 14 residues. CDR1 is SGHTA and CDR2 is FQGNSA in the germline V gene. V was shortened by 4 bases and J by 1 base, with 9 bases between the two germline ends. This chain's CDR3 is CASSSRQGTDTQYF. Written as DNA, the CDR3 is TGTGCCAGCAGCTCCCGACAGGGCACAGATACGCAGTATTTT. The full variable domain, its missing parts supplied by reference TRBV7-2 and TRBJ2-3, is GAGVSQSPSNKVTEKGKDVELRCDPISGHTALYWYRQSLGQGLEFLIYFQGNSAPDKSGLPSDRFSAERTGGSVSTLTIQRTQQEDSAVYLCASSSRQGTDTQYFGPGTRLTVL.

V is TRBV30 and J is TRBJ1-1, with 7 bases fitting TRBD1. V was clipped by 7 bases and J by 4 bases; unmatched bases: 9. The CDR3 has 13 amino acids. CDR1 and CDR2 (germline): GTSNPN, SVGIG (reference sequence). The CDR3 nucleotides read TGTGCCTCCCGAACAGGGGCAGGCACTGAAGCTTTCTTT. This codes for CASRTGAGTEAFF.

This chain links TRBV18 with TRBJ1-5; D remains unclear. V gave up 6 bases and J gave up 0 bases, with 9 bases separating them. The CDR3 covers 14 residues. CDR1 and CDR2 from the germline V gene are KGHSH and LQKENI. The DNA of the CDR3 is TGTGCCAGCTCGCCGAGAAATAGCAATCAGCCCCAGCATTTT. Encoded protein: CASSPRNSNQPQHF.

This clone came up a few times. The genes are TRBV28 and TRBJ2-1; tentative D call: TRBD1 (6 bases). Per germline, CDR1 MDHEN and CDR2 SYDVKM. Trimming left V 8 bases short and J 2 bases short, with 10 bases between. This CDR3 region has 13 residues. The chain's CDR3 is CASSGVPYNEQFF. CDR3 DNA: TGTGCCAGCTCAGGGGTTCCCTACAATGAGCAGTTCTTC.

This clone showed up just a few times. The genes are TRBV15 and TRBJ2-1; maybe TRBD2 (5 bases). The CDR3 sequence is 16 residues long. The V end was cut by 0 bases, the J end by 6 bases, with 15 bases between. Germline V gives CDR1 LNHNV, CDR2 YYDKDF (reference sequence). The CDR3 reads CATSRDSSGAGNEQFF. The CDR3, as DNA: TGTGCCACCAGCAGAGATTCCAGTGGCGCGGGCAATGAGCAGTTCTTC.

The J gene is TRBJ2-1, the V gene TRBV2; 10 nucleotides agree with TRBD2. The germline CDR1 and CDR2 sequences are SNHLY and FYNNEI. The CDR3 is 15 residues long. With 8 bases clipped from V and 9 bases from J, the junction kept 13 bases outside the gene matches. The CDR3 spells CASAQAGGPVVEQFF. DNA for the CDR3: TGTGCCAGCGCGCAAGCGGGAGGGCCAGTTGTTGAGCAGTTCTTC. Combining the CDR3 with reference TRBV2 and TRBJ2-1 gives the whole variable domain EPEVTQTPSHQVTQMGQEVILRCVPISNHLYFYWYRQILGQKVEFLVSFYNNEISEKSEIFDDQFSVERPDGSNFTLKIRSTKLEDSAMYFCASAQAGGPVVEQFFGPGTRLTVL.

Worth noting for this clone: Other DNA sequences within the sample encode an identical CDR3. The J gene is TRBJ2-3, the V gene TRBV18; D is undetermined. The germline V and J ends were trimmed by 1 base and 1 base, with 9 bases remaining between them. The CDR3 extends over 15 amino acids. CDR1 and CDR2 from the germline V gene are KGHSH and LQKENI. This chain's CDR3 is CASSPQGSGTDTQYF. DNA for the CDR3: TGTGCCAGCTCACCACAAGGAAGCGGCACAGATACGCAGTATTTT.

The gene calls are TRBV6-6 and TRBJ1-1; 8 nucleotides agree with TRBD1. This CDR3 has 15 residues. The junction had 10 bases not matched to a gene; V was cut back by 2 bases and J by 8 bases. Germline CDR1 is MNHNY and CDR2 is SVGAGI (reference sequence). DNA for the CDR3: TGTGCCAGCAGTTACGATCAGGGGGCGCGCTCCGAAGCTTTCTTT. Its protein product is CASSYDQGARSEAFF.

The CDR3 bases are TGTGCCAGTAAGGTGGCCAACGGGGGTAACTATGGCTACACCTTC. Translated, it gives CASKVANGGNYGYTF. The chain joins TRBV19 to TRBJ1-2, with D possibly TRBD1 on 5 matching bases. This CDR3 contains 15 residues. Germline V gives CDR1 LNHDA, CDR2 SQIVND (reference sequence). The V and J ends lost 7 bases and 1 base respectively, with 16 bases between them.

DNA of the CDR3: TGTGCCAGCTCACCATCAGGGAATCAGCCCCAGCATTTT. It is translated as CASSPSGNQPQHF. J is TRBJ1-5 and V is TRBV18, with D tentatively TRBD1 (5 bases). This CDR3 is 13 amino acids long. The germline CDR1 and CDR2 sequences are KGHSH and LQKENI. V lost 2 bases and J lost 4, with 6 bases in between.

The CDR3 DNA is TGTGCCAGCAGCGTGGAAGGATTCTCTGGAAACACCATATATTTT. Translated, it gives CASSVEGFSGNTIYF. This sequence joins TRBV9 and TRBJ1-3, with D unresolved. CDR1 is SGDLS and CDR2 is YYNGEE in the germline V gene. Trimming removed 2 bases from V and 0 bases from J, with 9 bases in between. The CDR3 contains 15 residues.